This TCR beta chain appears in the sequencing data of a study of tumor and adjacent non-tumor tissue in lung cancer (dated by TCRdb to 2017 to 2018). Broadly, across the study: By cancer type, the cohort comprised some twelve adenocarcinoma patients, a couple of squamous cell carcinoma patients and 1 small cell lung cancer patient. The roughly 15 patients were aged about 31 to 85 years, included about ten men and 5 women, and had TNM stage I to III disease. In total, sequencing yielded 125,075,908 productive TCRbeta reads, which works out to an average of around 3.9 million reads per sample. The study compared bulk TCRbeta repertoires from lung tumor tissue and matched distant non-tumor lung tissue of under 16 lung cancer patients. A few dozen paired specimens, one tumor and one normal lung sample per patient, were profiled by TCRbeta CDR3 sequencing.

Bulk unsorted tissue served as the source for RNA extraction, and RNA quality was assessed using a NanoDrop ND-1000 and an Agilent 2100. All donors had newly diagnosed lung cancer, had not received prior chemotherapy, and were admitted for thoracic surgery in China between August and November 2014. Anyone who had undergone radiotherapy or chemotherapy before, or who had another cancer at the same time, was left out of the study. Surgical tissue pieces of roughly 1-2 cm3 were preserved in RNAlater solution and stored at -80 °C until use. Regarding this clonotype: No cognate antigen has been identified for it. Base qualities are not at hand, and no much larger clone is one base apart.

The method behind the library was multiplex PCR. TCRdb lists the instrument as Illumina HiSeq 2500. TCRbeta libraries were constructed through three rounds of nested PCR with primers (Table S4) according to protocols adapted from ARM-PCR. Before sequencing, PCR products of 200-500 bp were excised from the gel and purified with the QIAquick gel extraction kit. As for the authors' bioinformatics: Trimmomatic was used to clean the reads, FLASH merged the cleaned reads into complete CDR3 sequences, and MiTCR assigned the sequences to V(D)J germline segments. Clonal diversity was computed as the inverse Simpson's index with VDJtools. In-frame sequences lacking a premature stop codon were counted as productive reads. TCRdb reworked the public reads: Q25 trimming with fastp, MiXCR clone assembly, productive beta chains retained. Rows matching on CDR3 protein sequence are summarized as one entry with the most common DNA and genes. Clone size and V and J calls follow TCRdb, not the original study. The table for this sample lists 95,000 to 150,000 distinct CDR3 sequences; 60% to 70% of them were counted only once. Together, the top ten hold roughly 13% of the sample.

From the cysteine through the phenylalanine, the CDR3 covers 15 amino acids. Only the CDR3 portion is preserved as DNA: 45 bases, with reading frame beginning at the first base. V is clipped by 0 bases and J by 7 bases, and the sequence between their germline boundaries is 15 bases long. CDR1 and CDR2 are read off the germline V gene as MGHRA and YSYEKL. Findings and caveats that apply to the study as a whole: The top 100 clones accounted for a significantly larger cumulative portion of the repertoire in normal lung than in tumor tissue. Peripheral blood was not sequenced, so blood TCRbeta repertoires were not examined in the lung cancer patients of the study. TCR diversity was significantly higher in younger patients, and higher tumor TCR diversity was associated with shorter overall and disease-free survival. TCR diversity (inverse Simpson) was significantly higher in tumor than in normal lung tissue (roughly 430 vs 170, P = 0.0075, Mann-Whitney U test). The cohort had only around 14 patients, and the authors noted that larger samples and more detailed clinical data are needed. Neither the sequencing platform nor unique molecular identifiers are named or mentioned anywhere in the methods.

This clonotype was sampled from a man aged 25-40 years with non-small cell lung cancer. The sample comprised lung tumor tissue. This chain joins TRBV4-1 to TRBJ1-2; the D gene is not confidently resolved. The nucleotide sequence is given as TGCGCCAGCAGCCAAGATCGAGTGGTCCGGGCTGGCTACACCTTC. This translates into CASSQDRVVRAGYTF.